These T cell receptor beta chains were read from a single sample in a study of blood T cell repertoires in COVID-19. Sequenced by immunoSEQ multiplex PCR; TCRdb stores in-frame clones only, minus some. The sample has tens of thousands of clones, around 80% seen once. The sample was peripheral blood. The receptors derive from a man in his 60s with acute or convalescent COVID-19. The CDR3 runs from the conserved cysteine through the conserved F or W. A D gene is named only where the DNA matches it firmly. A row's size may be missing; if present it is once, few, many or a size class.

v_call	clone_size	j_call	d_call	cdr3_nt	cdr3_aa
TRBV15	NA	TRBJ2-6	NA	TGTGCCACCAGCGACCGGACAGCCCACTCTGGGGCCAACGTCCTGACTTTC	CATSDRTAHSGANVLTF
TRBV12-2	NA	TRBJ1-6	NA	TGTGCAAGTCGTTCAGGGTCCTATAATTCACCCCTCCACTTT	CASRSGSYNSPLHF
TRBV7-2	NA	TRBJ2-7	TRBD2	TGTGCCAGCAGCCTGACTAGCGGGGCCCACGAGCAGTACTTC	CASSLTSGAHEQYF
TRBV3-1/TRBV3-2	NA	TRBJ2-2	NA	TGTGCCAGCAGCCAAGTTTATAGGGAGCTGTTTTTT	CASSQVYRELFF
TRBV2	NA	TRBJ1-5	TRBD1	TGTGCCAGCAGCGAGGGACAGAGGAACAATCAGCCCCAGCATTTT	CASSEGQRNNQPQHF
TRBV5-1	NA	TRBJ2-3	NA	TGCGCCAGCAGCTTGGGACAGGTGCTCACAGATACGCAGTATTTT	CASSLGQVLTDTQYF
TRBV6-5	NA	TRBJ1-4	NA	TGTGCCAGCAGTTATAGTGGGCCTAGGGAGGAAAAACTGTTTTTT	CASSYSGPREEKLFF
TRBV7-2	NA	TRBJ2-6	NA	TGTGCCAGCAGCTTAACGCGGGACGCTGGGGCCAACGTCCTGACTTTC	CASSLTRDAGANVLTF
TRBV27	NA	TRBJ1-4	NA	TGTGCCAGCAGTTTATTGGGCCGAAATGAAAAACTGTTTTTT	CASSLLGRNEKLFF
TRBV5-1	NA	TRBJ2-7	TRBD2	TGCGCCAGCAGCGTGACTAGCGGGAGAGGTTACGAGCAGTACTTC	CASSVTSGRGYEQYF
TRBV9	NA	TRBJ2-7	NA	TGTGCCAGCAGCGCACAGGGTTCTCTAAACTACGAGCAGTACTTC	CASSAQGSLNYEQYF
TRBV7-9	NA	TRBJ2-6	NA	TGTGCCAGCAGCCCCCGACCAGGGGTCTCTGGGGCCAACGTCCTGACTTTC	CASSPRPGVSGANVLTF
TRBV5-1	NA	TRBJ2-7	TRBD1	TGCGCCAGCAGCTTAACCGGGACAGCGCTAGCCTACGAGCAGTACTTC	CASSLTGTALAYEQYF
TRBV20-1	NA	TRBJ1-1	NA	TGCAGTGCTAGTATGGGAATCGGGGATGAAGCTTTCTTT	CSASMGIGDEAFF
TRBV25-1	NA	TRBJ2-3	NA	TGTGCCAGCGGGATGGGGCTTACTAGCACAGATACGCAGTATTTT	CASGMGLTSTDTQYF
TRBV4-3	NA	TRBJ1-1	NA	TGCGCCAGCAGCCAGGAGATGTACACTGAAGCTTTCTTT	CASSQEMYTEAFF
TRBV4-1	NA	TRBJ2-1	TRBD2	TGCGCCAGCAGCCAAGGGTTTGTTAGCGGGAGGCAAACCTACAATGAGCAGTTCTTC	CASSQGFVSGRQTYNEQFF
TRBV4-2	once	TRBJ1-3	NA	TGTGCCAGCAGCCAAAAGGCCGGGAGCACCATATATTTT	CASSQKAGSTIYF
TRBV5-6	NA	TRBJ1-5	NA	TGTGCCAGCAGCCTTTCCTCCAATCAGCCCCAGCATTTT	CASSLSSNQPQHF
TRBV12-5	NA	TRBJ2-3	TRBD2	TGTGCTAGTGGCCGCGGGACTAGGCCCGATACGCAGTATTTT	CASGRGTRPDTQYF
TRBV5-5	NA	TRBJ1-6	NA	TGTGCCAGCAGCTTGGGCTCAGGGGTGAATTCACCCCTCCACTTT	CASSLGSGVNSPLHF
TRBV18	NA	TRBJ1-3	NA	TGTGCCAGCTCACCCGGGGGACGCGGGAAAACCTCTGGAAACACCATATATTTT	CASSPGGRGKTSGNTIYF
TRBV9	NA	TRBJ2-2	NA	TGTGCCAGCAGCGTAGCTGGACAGATGACCGGGGAGCTGTTTTTT	CASSVAGQMTGELFF
TRBV30	NA	TRBJ2-4	NA	TGTGCCTGCGGCGGGGTAGGGGACATTCAGTACTTC	CACGGVGDIQYF